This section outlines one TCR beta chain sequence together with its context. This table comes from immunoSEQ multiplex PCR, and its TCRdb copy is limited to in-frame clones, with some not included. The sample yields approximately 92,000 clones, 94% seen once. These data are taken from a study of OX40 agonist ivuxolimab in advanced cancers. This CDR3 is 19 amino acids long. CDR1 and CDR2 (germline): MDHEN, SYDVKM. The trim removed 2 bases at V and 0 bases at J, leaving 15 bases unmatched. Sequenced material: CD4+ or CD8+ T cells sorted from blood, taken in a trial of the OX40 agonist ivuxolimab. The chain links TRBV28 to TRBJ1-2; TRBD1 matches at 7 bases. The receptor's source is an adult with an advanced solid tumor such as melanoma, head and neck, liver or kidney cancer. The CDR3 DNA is TGTGCCAGCAGTTTAAGGGGAGGGGGCGGTTCCAAGGCTAACTATGGCTACACCTTC. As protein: CASSLRGGGGSKANYGYTF.